This record covers a single TCR beta chain. The antigen remains unidentified. This sample was taken from a study of PD-1 blockade in classical Hodgkin lymphoma. There was relapse after autologous stem cell transplantation in every patient, and there was variation in brentuximab vedotin exposure. Thawed PBMCs underwent magnetic negative selection to obtain purified CD8+ T cells. CDR3 length: 14 amino acids. Germline values: CDR1 SEHNR, CDR2 FQNEAQ (reference sequence). Trimming removed 4 bases from V and 3 bases from J; junction bases left unmatched: 5. Sequencing used immunoSEQ multiplex PCR; TCRdb keeps in-frame clones, though not all of them. The sample holds about 27,000 clones, almost 90% seen once. Overall study results and limits: A reduction in baseline TCR diversity was reportedly seen in newly diagnosed patients relative to healthy donors.

The starting material was CD8+ T cells from blood, obtained at baseline. This clonotype was sampled from a human donor with classical Hodgkin lymphoma. The V gene is TRBV7-9, the J gene TRBJ2-7; 8 nucleotides agree with TRBD2. The CDR3 is CASSSRTSSYEQYF. The CDR3 bases are TGTGCCAGCAGCTCCAGGACTAGCAGCTACGAGCAGTACTTC. The full variable domain, completed using reference TRBV7-9 and TRBJ2-7, is DTGVSQNPRHKITKRGQNVTFRCDPISEHNRLYWYRQTLGQGPEFLTYFQNEAQLEKSRLLSDRFSAERPKGSFSTLEIQRTEQGDSAMYLCASSSRTSSYEQYFGPGTRLTVT.